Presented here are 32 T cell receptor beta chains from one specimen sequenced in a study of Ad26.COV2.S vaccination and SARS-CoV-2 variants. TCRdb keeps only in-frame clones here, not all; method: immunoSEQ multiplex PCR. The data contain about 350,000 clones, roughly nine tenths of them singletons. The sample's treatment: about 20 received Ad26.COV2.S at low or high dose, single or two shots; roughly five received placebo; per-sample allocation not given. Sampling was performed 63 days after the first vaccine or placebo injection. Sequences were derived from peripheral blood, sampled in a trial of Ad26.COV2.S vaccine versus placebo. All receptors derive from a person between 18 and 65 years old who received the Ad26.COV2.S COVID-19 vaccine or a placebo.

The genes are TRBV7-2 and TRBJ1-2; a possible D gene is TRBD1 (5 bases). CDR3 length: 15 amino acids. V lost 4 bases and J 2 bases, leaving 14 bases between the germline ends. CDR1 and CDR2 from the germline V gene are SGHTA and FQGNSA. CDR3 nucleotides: TGTGCCAGCAGCTCTGCTCCGGGACGGAACTATGGCTACACCTTC. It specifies CASSSAPGRNYGYTF. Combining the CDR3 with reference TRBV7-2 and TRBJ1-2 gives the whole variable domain GAGVSQSPSNKVTEKGKDVELRCDPISGHTALYWYRQSLGQGLEFLIYFQGNSAPDKSGLPSDRFSAERTGGSVSTLTIQRTQQEDSAVYLCASSSAPGRNYGYTFGSGTRLTVV.

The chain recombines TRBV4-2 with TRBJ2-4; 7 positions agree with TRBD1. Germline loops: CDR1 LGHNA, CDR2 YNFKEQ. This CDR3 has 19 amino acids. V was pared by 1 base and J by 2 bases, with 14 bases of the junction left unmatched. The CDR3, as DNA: TGTGCCAGCAGCCAAGTGGCCCAGGGGGAAGGGGTAACCAAAAACATTCAGTACTTC. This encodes CASSQVAQGEGVTKNIQYF.

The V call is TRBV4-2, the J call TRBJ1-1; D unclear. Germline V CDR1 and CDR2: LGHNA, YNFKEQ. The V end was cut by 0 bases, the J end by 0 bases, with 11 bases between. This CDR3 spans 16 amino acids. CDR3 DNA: TGTGCCAGCAGCCAAGACTATTTCGCGGTGAACACTGAAGCTTTCTTT. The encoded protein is CASSQDYFAVNTEAFF.

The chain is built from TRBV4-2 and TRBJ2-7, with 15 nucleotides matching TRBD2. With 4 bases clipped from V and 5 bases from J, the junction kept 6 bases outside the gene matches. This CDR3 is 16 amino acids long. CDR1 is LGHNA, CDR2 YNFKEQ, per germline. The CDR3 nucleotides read TGTGCCAGCAGCCCGCGGACTAGCGGGAGGGGAAACGAGCAGTACTTC. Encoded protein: CASSPRTSGRGNEQYF.

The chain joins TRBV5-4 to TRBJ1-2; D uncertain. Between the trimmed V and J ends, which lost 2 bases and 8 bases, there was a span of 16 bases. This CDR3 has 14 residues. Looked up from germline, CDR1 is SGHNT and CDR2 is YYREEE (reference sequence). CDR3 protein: CASSLENPSPGYTF. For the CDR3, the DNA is TGTGCCAGCAGCTTAGAGAACCCGTCGCCGGGCTACACCTTC.

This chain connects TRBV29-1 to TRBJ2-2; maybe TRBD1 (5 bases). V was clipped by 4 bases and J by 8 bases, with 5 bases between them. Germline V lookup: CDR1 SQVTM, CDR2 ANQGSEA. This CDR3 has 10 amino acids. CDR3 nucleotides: TGCAGCGTTGGACAGGGGGAGCTGTTTTTT. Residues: CSVGQGELFF.

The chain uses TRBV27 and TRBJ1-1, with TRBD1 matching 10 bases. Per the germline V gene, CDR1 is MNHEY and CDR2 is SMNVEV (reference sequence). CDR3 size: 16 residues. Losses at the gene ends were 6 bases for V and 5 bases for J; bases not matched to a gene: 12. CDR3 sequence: CASRAFGTGVGTEAFF. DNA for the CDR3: TGTGCCAGCAGGGCCTTCGGGACAGGGGTGGGGACTGAAGCTTTCTTT.

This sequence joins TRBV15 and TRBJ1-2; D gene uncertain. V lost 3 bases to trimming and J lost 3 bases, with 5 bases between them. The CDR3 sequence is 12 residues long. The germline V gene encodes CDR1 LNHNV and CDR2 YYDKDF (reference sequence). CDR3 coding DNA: TGTGCCACCAGCAGGGCCCACTATGGCTACACCTTC. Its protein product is CATSRAHYGYTF.

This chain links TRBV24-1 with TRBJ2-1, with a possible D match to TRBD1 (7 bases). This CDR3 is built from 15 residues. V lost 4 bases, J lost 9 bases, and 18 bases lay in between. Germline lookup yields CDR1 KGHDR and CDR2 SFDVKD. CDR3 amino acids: CATSDQRAGGTEQFF. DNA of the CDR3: TGTGCCACCAGTGACCAAAGGGCAGGGGGGACTGAGCAGTTCTTC.

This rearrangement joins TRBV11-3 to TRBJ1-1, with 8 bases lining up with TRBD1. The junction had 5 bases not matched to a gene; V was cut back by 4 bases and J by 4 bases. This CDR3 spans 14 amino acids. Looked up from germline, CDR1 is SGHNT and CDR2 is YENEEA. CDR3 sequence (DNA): TGTGCCAGCAGCTCCAGGGGGCCGAGCACTGAAGCTTTCTTT. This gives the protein CASSSRGPSTEAFF.

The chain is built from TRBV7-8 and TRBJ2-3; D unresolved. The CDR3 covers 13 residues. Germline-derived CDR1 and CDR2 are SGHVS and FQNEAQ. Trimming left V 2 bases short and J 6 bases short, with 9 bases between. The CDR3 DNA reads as TGTGCCAGCAGCTTATGGTTGTGGGATACGCAGTATTTT. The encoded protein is CASSLWLWDTQYF. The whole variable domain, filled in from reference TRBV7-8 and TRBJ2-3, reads GAGVSQSPRYKVAKRGQDVALRCDPISGHVSLFWYQQALGQGPEFLTYFQNEAQLDKSGLPSDRFFAERPEGSVSTLKIQRTQQEDSAVYLCASSLWLWDTQYFGPGTRLTVL.

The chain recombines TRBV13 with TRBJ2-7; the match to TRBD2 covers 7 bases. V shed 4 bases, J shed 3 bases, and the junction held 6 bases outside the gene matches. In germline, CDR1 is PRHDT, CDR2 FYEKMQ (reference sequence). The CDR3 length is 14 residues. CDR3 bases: TGTGCCAGCAGCTCAGGGCGGGGGTACTACGAGCAGTACTTC. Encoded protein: CASSSGRGYYEQYF. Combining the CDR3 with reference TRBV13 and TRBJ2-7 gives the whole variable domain AAGVIQSPRHLIKEKRETATLKCYPIPRHDTVYWYQQGPGQDPQFLISFYEKMQSDKGSIPDRFSAQQFSDYHSELNMSSLELGDSALYFCASSSGRGYYEQYFGPGTRLTVT.

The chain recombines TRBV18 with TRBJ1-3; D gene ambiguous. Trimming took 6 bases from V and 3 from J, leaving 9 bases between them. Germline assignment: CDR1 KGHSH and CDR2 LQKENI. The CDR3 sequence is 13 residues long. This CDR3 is CASSPVLGNTIYF. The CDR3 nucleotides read TGTGCCAGCTCTCCCGTCCTTGGAAACACCATATATTTT.

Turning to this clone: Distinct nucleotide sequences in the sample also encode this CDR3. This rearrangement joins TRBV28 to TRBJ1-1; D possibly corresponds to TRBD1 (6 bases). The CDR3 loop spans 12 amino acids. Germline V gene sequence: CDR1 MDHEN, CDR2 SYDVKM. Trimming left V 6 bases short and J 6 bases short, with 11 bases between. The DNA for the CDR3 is TGTGCCAGCAGCCTTTCAGGGGCTGAAGCTTTCTTT. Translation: CASSLSGAEAFF. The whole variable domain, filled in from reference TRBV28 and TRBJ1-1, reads DVKVTQSSRYLVKRTGEKVFLECVQDMDHENMFWYRQDPGLGLRLIYFSYDVKMKEKGDIPEGYSVSREKKERFSLILESASTNQTSMYLCASSLSGAEAFFGQGTRLTVV.

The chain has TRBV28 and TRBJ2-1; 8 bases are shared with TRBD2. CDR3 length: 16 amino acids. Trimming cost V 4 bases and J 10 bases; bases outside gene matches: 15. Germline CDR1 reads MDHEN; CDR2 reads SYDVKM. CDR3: CASSSLPGTSGIEQFF. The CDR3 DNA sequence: TGTGCCAGCAGTTCCCTCCCCGGGACTAGTGGAATAGAGCAGTTCTTC.

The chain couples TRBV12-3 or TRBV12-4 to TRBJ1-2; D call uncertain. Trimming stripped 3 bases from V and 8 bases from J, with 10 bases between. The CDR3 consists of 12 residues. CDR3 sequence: CASSLPGLGYTF. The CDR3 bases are TGTGCCAGCAGTTTGCCCGGGTTGGGCTACACCTTC.

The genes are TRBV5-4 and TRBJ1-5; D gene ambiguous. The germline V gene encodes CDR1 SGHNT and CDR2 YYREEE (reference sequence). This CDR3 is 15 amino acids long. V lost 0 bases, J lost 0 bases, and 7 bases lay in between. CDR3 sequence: CASSLEPASNQPQHF. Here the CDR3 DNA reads TGTGCCAGCAGCTTGGAGCCAGCTAGCAATCAGCCCCAGCATTTT.

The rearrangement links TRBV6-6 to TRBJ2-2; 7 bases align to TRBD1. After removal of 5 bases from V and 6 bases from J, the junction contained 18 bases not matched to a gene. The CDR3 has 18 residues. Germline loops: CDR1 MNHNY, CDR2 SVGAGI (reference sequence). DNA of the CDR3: TGTGCCAGCAGTCCCCGGCTTCAGACAGGGTGGATCGCCGGGGAGCTGTTTTTT. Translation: CASSPRLQTGWIAGELFF.

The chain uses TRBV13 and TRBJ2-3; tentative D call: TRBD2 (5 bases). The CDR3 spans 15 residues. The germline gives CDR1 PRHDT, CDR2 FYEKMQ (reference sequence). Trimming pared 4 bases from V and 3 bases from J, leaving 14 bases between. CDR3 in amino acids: CASSSRVGGTDTQYF. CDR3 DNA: TGTGCCAGCAGCTCCCGGGTTGGAGGTACAGATACGCAGTATTTT.

The CDR3 spells CASSLYEREPKREQYF. CDR3 bases: TGTGCCAGCAGTCTTTACGAGCGGGAACCTAAACGAGAGCAGTACTTC. The chain links TRBV7-7 to TRBJ2-7; TRBD2 agrees at 7 bases. Looked up from germline, CDR1 is SSHAT and CDR2 is FNYEAQ (reference sequence). V shed 6 bases, J shed 7 bases, and the junction held 18 bases outside the gene matches. CDR3 length: 16 residues.

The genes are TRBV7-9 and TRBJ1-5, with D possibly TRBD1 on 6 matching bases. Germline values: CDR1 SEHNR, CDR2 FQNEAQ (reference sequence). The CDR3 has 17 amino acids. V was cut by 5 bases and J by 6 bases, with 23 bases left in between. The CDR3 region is CASSHVGRGGLSQPQHF. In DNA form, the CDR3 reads TGTGCCAGCAGCCACGTTGGCAGGGGAGGCTTAAGTCAGCCCCAGCATTTT.

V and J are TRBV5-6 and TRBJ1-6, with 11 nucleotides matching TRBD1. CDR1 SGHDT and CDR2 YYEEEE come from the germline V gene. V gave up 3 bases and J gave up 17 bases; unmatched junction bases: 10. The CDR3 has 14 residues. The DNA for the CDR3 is TGTGCCAGCAGCTACCGGGACAGGGGGTTTGGATTCCACTTT. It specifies CASSYRDRGFGFHF.

CDR3 nucleotides: TGCGCCAGCAGCTTGTTCGGGACAGGGGACAATGAGCAGTTCTTC. Translated: CASSLFGTGDNEQFF. V is TRBV5-1 and J is TRBJ2-1; 10 nucleotides line up with TRBD1. V dropped 1 base and J dropped 5; count of bases not matched to a gene: 3. The CDR3 has 15 amino acids. Germline V CDR1 and CDR2: SGHRS, YFSETQ.

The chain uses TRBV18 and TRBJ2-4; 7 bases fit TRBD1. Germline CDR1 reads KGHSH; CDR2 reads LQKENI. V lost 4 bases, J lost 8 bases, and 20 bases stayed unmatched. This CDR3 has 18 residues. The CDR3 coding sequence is TGTGCCAGCTCACGTGAATGGACAGGCCAGGGTATCGTGGACATTCAGTACTTC. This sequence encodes CASSREWTGQGIVDIQYF.

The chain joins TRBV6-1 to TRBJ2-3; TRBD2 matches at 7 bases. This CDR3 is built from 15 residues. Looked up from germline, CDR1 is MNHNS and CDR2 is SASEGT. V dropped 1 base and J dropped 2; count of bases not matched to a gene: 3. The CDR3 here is CASSEEAGNTDTQYF. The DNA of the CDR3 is TGTGCCAGCAGTGAAGAAGCGGGGAACACAGATACGCAGTATTTT.

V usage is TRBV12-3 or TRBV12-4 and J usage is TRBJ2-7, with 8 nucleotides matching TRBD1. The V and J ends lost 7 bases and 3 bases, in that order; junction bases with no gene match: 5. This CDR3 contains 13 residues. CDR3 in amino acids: CASNLDRGYEQYF. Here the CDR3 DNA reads TGTGCCAGCAACTTAGACAGGGGCTACGAGCAGTACTTC.

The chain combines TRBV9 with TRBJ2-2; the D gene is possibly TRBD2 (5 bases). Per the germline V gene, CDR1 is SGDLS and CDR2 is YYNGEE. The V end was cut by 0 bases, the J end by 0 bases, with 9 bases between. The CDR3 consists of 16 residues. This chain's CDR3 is CASSVGAGPNTGELFF. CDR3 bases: TGTGCCAGCAGCGTAGGGGCGGGCCCGAACACCGGGGAGCTGTTTTTT.

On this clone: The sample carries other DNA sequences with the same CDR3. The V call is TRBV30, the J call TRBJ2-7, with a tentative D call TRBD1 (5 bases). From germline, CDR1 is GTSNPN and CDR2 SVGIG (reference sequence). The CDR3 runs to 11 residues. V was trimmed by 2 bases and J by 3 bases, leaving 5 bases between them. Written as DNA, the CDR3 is TGTGCCTGGAGTAGGGGCTACGAGCAGTACTTC. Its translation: CAWSRGYEQYF.

The DNA of the CDR3 is TGTGCCAGCAGCTTGGACAGGTTAGCCTACGAGCAGTACTTC. Protein: CASSLDRLAYEQYF. The chain joins TRBV5-4 to TRBJ2-7; possible D gene TRBD1, 5 bases. V lost 0 bases and J 2 bases, leaving 9 bases between the germline ends. Germline CDR1 SGHNT, CDR2 YYREEE (reference sequence). This CDR3 region has 14 residues. The entire variable domain, with the rest obtained from reference TRBV5-4 and TRBJ2-7, is as follows: ETGVTQSPTHLIKTRGQQVTLRCSSQSGHNTVSWYQQALGQGPQFIFQYYREEENGRGNFPPRFSGLQFPNYSSELNVNALELDDSALYLCASSLDRLAYEQYFGPGTRLTVT.

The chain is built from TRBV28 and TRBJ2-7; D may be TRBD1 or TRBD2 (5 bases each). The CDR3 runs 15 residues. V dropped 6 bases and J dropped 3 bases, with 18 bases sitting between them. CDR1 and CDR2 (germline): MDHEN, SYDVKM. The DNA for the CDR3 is TGTGCCAGCAGACCATCTCAGGGAGTTAGCTACGAGCAGTACTTC. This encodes CASRPSQGVSYEQYF. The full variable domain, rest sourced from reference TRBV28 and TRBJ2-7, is DVKVTQSSRYLVKRTGEKVFLECVQDMDHENMFWYRQDPGLGLRLIYFSYDVKMKEKGDIPEGYSVSREKKERFSLILESASTNQTSMYLCASRPSQGVSYEQYFGPGTRLTVT.

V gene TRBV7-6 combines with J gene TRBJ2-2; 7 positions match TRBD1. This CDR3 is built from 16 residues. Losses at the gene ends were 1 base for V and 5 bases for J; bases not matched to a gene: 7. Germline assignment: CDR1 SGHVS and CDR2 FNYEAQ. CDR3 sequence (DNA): TGTGCCAGCAGCTTAGTTAGGACAGGCGGAACCGGGGAGCTGTTTTTT. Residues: CASSLVRTGGTGELFF.

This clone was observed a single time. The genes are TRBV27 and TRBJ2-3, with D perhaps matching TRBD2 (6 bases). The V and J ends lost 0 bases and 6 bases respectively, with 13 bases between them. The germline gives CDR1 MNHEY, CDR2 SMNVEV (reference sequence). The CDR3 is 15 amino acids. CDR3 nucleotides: TGTGCCAGCAGTTTATCGGGACTCTCCCTGGATACGCAGTATTTT. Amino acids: CASSLSGLSLDTQYF.